The sequence of this T cell receptor (beta chain) was determined in a study of blood T cell repertoires in COVID-19. Whole-study context: The United States, Italy and Spain supplied acute and convalescent COVID-19 samples. Sources were T cells, B-cell-depleted T cells, or PBMCs; the material itself was cDNA or gDNA.

Sequenced by immunoSEQ multiplex PCR; TCRdb stores in-frame clones only, minus some. The table shows approximately 300,000 clones, with roughly 90% occurring only once. The CDR3 sequence is 13 residues long. Trimming removed 3 bases at V and 5 bases at J, with 10 bases between. This study enrolled people aged roughly 18 to 89 from roughly 24 US geographic areas. During the 2 weeks before they entered the study, exposed participants had met someone with a PCR-confirmed or clinician-diagnosed COVID-19 case. The chain has TRBV12-3 or TRBV12-4 and TRBJ2-5, with D tentatively TRBD2 (5 bases). Source material: PBMCs or T cells enriched from blood (not recorded which). This sequence originates from a woman in her thirties who had been exposed to COVID-19. The CDR3 DNA is TGTGCCAGCAGTTTGTCCGGGGAGGAGACCCAGTACTTC. It specifies CASSLSGEETQYF.